Included here is one T cell receptor beta chain sequence, with context. Trimming shortened V by 2 bases and J by 0 bases, and 4 bases separated the two germline ends. The CDR3 loop spans 13 amino acids. Germline V gene lookup returns CDR1 KGHSH and CDR2 LQKENI. The sample belongs to a study of control samples from healthy donors and cancer patients. Sequencing used immunoSEQ multiplex PCR; TCRdb keeps in-frame clones, though not all of them. This table has about 19,000 clones, 84% appearing once. The chain employs TRBV18 and TRBJ2-5; D is undetermined. Sequenced: PBMCs. The source of this sequence is an older woman with lung cancer. CDR3 sequence (DNA): TGTGCCAGCTCACCAGGATACCAAGAGACCCAGTACTTC. Amino acid sequence: CASSPGYQETQYF.